This is a list of T cell receptor beta chains from one sample in a study of glioma-infiltrating T cells. TCRdb called the multiplex PCR reads again in MiXCR, with one record for every CDR3 protein. The sample consists of approximately 400,000 distinct CDR3 sequences, approximately 42% of them appearing once. The sequenced sample consisted of glioma tissue, nonneoplastic brain tissue, or PBMCs (not recorded which). Source of these receptors: a human donor with low-grade glioma or glioblastoma, undergoing nonglioma brain surgery, or in good health (not recorded which). Both conserved end residues are part of each CDR3. Fields, in order: V gene, J gene, D gene, clone size, CDR3 DNA, CDR3 protein. A D gene is named only where the DNA matches it firmly. Only part of the rows carry a size: once, few, many, or a class if the clone is expanded.

>TRBV18|TRBJ1-4|TRBD1|.
TGTGCCAGCCCACCACCGGGACAGGGAGGTGAAAAACTGTTTTTT
CASPPPGQGGEKLFF
>TRBV6-2/TRBV6-3|TRBJ2-1|TRBD1|.
TGTGCCAGCAATTACTGGGACAGGGACGACAATGAGCAGTTCTTC
CASNYWDRDDNEQFF
>TRBV27|TRBJ2-7|TRBD2|many
TGTGCCAGCAGTTGGGGGGGTGGCGAGCAGTACTTC
CASSWGGGEQYF
>TRBV28|TRBJ2-7|.|.
TGTGCCAGCACTTTCAAGGGACCCCCTCCCTACGAGCAGTACTTC
CASTFKGPPPYEQYF
>TRBV20-1|TRBJ1-4|TRBD1|many
TGCAGTGCTCAGACAGGGGCGAATGAAAAACTGTTTTTT
CSAQTGANEKLFF
>TRBV2|TRBJ1-1|.|.
TGTGCCAGCCTCGAGAAGGGCACTGAAGCTTTCTTT
CASLEKGTEAFF
>TRBV25-1|TRBJ2-7|.|few
TGTGCCAGCAGTGAATCGGGTCAGTTCGAGCAGTACTTC
CASSESGQFEQYF
>TRBV28|TRBJ1-1|.|many
TGTGCCAGCAGTTTGGCCAACATGAACACTGAAGCTTTCTTT
CASSLANMNTEAFF
>TRBV7-8|TRBJ2-2|TRBD2|.
TGTGCCAGCAGCCTAAGGGGCGGGAGAGACACCGGGGAGCTGTTTTTT
CASSLRGGRDTGELFF
>TRBV20-1|TRBJ1-5|TRBD1|.
TGCAGTGCTAGACCCCGAGGACAGGGATATCAGCCCCAGCATTTT
CSARPRGQGYQPQHF
>TRBV27|TRBJ2-4|.|many
TGTGCCAGCAGTGCAAATCCGGGAAGGGGCATTCAGTACTTC
CASSANPGRGIQYF
>TRBV7-9|TRBJ2-3|.|.
TGTGCCAGCAGCTACGAGACACGCACAGATACGCAGTATTTT
CASSYETRTDTQYF
>TRBV28|TRBJ2-7|.|.
TGTGCCAGCAGGAAACTGGACTACTCAAGCTACGAGCAGTACTTC
CASRKLDYSSYEQYF
>TRBV4-3|TRBJ1-2|.|few
TGCGCCAGCAGCCCAGCTGCAGGGGAGAAATATGGCTACACCTTC
CASSPAAGEKYGYTF
>TRBV7-9|TRBJ2-3|TRBD2|.
TGTGCCAGCAGACAGGGACTAGTATCAGATACGCAGTATTTT
CASRQGLVSDTQYF
>TRBV7-2|TRBJ2-7|.|.
TGTGCCAGCAGCTTAGCTGGGGACGGGATATATGAGCAGTACTTC
CASSLAGDGIYEQYF
>TRBV18|TRBJ2-3|.|.
TGTGCCAGCTCACCGCTACTTATGGGAAAAGATACGCAGTATTTT
CASSPLLMGKDTQYF
>TRBV24-1|TRBJ2-3|TRBD2|few
TGTGCCACCAGTGACCCAGTGGGAGGGACTTTGTTGGATACGCAGTATTTT
CATSDPVGGTLLDTQYF
>TRBV28|TRBJ1-5|.|.
TGTGCCAGCAGTTTATGGGGTCCAGTTGAGGCGGGGAATCAGCCCCAGCATTTT
CASSLWGPVEAGNQPQHF
>TRBV7-2|TRBJ2-3|.|.
TGTGCCAGCAGCTTAAAGCAGTTCACAGATACGCAGTATTTT
CASSLKQFTDTQYF
>TRBV7-2|TRBJ1-5|.|.
TGTGCCAGCAGCACAAGGCCCCCGGGTGGCAATCAGCCCCAGCATTTT
CASSTRPPGGNQPQHF
>TRBV4-1|TRBJ2-1|TRBD2|.
TGCGCCAGCAGCCACCTGGGGACTAGCGGTTACAATGAGCAGTTCTTC
CASSHLGTSGYNEQFF
>TRBV20-1|TRBJ2-6|.|.
TGCAGCGGCTACAGGGCCAACGTCCTGACTTTC
CSGYRANVLTF
>TRBV6-5|TRBJ2-6|TRBD2|.
TGTGCCAGCAGTTACACCCTCTTTGGGGGGAGGGCCTCTGGGGCCAACGTCCTGACTTTC
CASSYTLFGGRASGANVLTF
>TRBV7-2|TRBJ2-1|TRBD2|.
TGTGCCAGCAGCCCCCAAGCGGGGTCCTACAATGAGCAGTTCTTC
CASSPQAGSYNEQFF
>TRBV6-6|TRBJ2-7|.|.
TGTGCCAGCAGTTACTCGGCAGGGGGGGAAACTCTCTCCTACGAGCAGTACTTC
CASSYSAGGETLSYEQYF
>TRBV18|TRBJ2-3|TRBD2|.
TGTGCCAGCTCACAAAGCCGGCTAGCGGGAAGCACAGATACGCAGTATTTT
CASSQSRLAGSTDTQYF
>TRBV11-1|TRBJ2-1|.|.
TGTGCCAGCCGACTGGGGGGAAGCTCCTACAATGAGCAGTTCTTC
CASRLGGSSYNEQFF
>TRBV4-1|TRBJ2-7|.|.
TGCGCCAGCAGCCAAGGAGGCGGATACTCCTACGAGCAGTACTTC
CASSQGGGYSYEQYF
>TRBV2|TRBJ1-2|.|.
TGTGCCAGCAGGGATATAGGACTCGACTATGGCTACACCTTC
CASRDIGLDYGYTF
>TRBV6-1|TRBJ2-1|.|few
TGTGCCAGCAGTTATGGCTCCACAGGTTACAATGAGCAGTTCTTC
CASSYGSTGYNEQFF
>TRBV7-2|TRBJ2-1|TRBD2|many
TGTGCCAGCAGCCCGGTCGATAGCGGGACTGAGCAGTTCTTC
CASSPVDSGTEQFF
>TRBV27|TRBJ1-1|TRBD1|many
TGTGCCAGGAGGACAGGGTACGGGAGCACTGAAGCTTTCTTT
CARRTGYGSTEAFF
>TRBV7-9|TRBJ2-4|TRBD2|.
TGTGCCAGCAGCTTCGGGGGGGTAGCCAAAAACATTCAGTACTTC
CASSFGGVAKNIQYF
>TRBV19|TRBJ2-1|.|.
TGTGCCAGTAGTATTCCATACAATAAGCAGTTCTTC
CASSIPYNKQFF
>TRBV20-1|TRBJ1-5|TRBD1|.
TGCAGTGCCCCCAGGGGGGGGAGTAGCAATCAGCCCCAGCATTTT
CSAPRGGSSNQPQHF
>TRBV6-1|TRBJ2-7|TRBD1|.
TGTGCCAGTGGCCCGGGACAGGGGTACGAGCAGTACTTC
CASGPGQGYEQYF
>TRBV27|TRBJ1-1|.|once
TGTGCCAGCTCCCCGTCACGGGGGGCGAACACTGAAGCTTTCTTT
CASSPSRGANTEAFF
>TRBV28|TRBJ1-3|TRBD1|many
TGTGCCAGCAGTTTGAGGACAGGCCTCCGAAACACCATATATTTT
CASSLRTGLRNTIYF
>TRBV7-6|TRBJ2-3|.|.
TGTGCCAGCAGCACATCGGGCGATACGCAGTATTTT
CASSTSGDTQYF
>TRBV6-2/TRBV6-3|TRBJ2-6|.|.
TGTGCCAGCAGTTACTACGGGATCGACTCTGGGGCCAACGTCCTGACTTTC
CASSYYGIDSGANVLTF
>TRBV7-8|TRBJ1-1|.|.
TGTGCCAGCAGCGTAGTCATGAACACTGAAGCTTTCTTT
CASSVVMNTEAFF
>TRBV15|TRBJ2-7|.|.
TGTGCCACCAGCGCGTACGGGGGTAGTCTCTCCTACGAGCAGTACTTC
CATSAYGGSLSYEQYF
>TRBV20-1|TRBJ2-1|.|many
TGCAGTGCTAGGGGGCAAAGGGGGTACAATGAGCAGTTCTTC
CSARGQRGYNEQFF
>TRBV5-5|TRBJ2-7|.|.
TGTGCCAGCAGCCCCAGCGGCAGGGCCCTCTTCTACGAGCAGTACTTC
CASSPSGRALFYEQYF
>TRBV18|TRBJ2-5|.|many
TGTGCCAGCAGCTCACAAGAGACCCAGTACTTC
CASSSQETQYF
>TRBV15|TRBJ1-5|.|.
TGTGCCACCAGCAGGTCATCTGGACCCAATCATCCCCAGCATTTT
CATSRSSGPNHPQHF
>TRBV11-2|TRBJ2-3|.|.
TGTGCCAGCAGCTTACTCCGGGACCGAGGCACAGATACGCAGTATTTT
CASSLLRDRGTDTQYF
>TRBV29-1|TRBJ2-5|.|.
TGCAGCGTTGATGGGCACCAAGGGACCCAGTACTTC
CSVDGHQGTQYF
>TRBV20-1|TRBJ2-7|TRBD2|.
TGCAGTGCTAGAGATCGGATCGGGAGGACCTACGAGCAGTACTTC
CSARDRIGRTYEQYF
>TRBV20-1|TRBJ1-4|.|few
TGCAGTGCTAAGACAGTGTCCAATGAAAAACTGTTTTTT
CSAKTVSNEKLFF
>TRBV6-6|TRBJ2-1|.|.
TGTGTTAGCAGTTACTCACCACCTACAGGGATCTACAATGAGCAGTTCTTC
CVSSYSPPTGIYNEQFF
>TRBV4-1|TRBJ2-3|TRBD2|.
TGCGCCAGCAGCCAAGGGGGTAGCGGGGTGTCAGATACGCAGTATTTT
CASSQGGSGVSDTQYF
>TRBV27|TRBJ2-3|TRBD1|.
TGTGCCAGCAGTTTATCCGGGACAGGGCAAGCAGATACGCAGTATTTT
CASSLSGTGQADTQYF
>TRBV6-2/TRBV6-3|TRBJ1-1|TRBD1|many
TGTGCCAGCGGAAATAGACCGGGACAGGGTGACACTGAAGCTTTCTTT
CASGNRPGQGDTEAFF
>TRBV20-1|TRBJ2-5|.|many
TGCAGTGCTGACCGGGACCCTCTTGAGACCCAGTACTTC
CSADRDPLETQYF
>TRBV20-1|TRBJ1-5|TRBD1|many
TGCAGTGCTAGAGATACAGGGGCCGGCACCAATCAGCCCCAGCATTTT
CSARDTGAGTNQPQHF
>TRBV29-1|TRBJ2-1|.|.
TGCAGCGTCACGAGAGGCCCCTACAATGAGCAGTTCTTC
CSVTRGPYNEQFF
>TRBV4-1|TRBJ1-1|.|many
TGCGCCAGCAGCCAAGATTCGGGGGGCATGAACACTGAAGCTTTCTTT
CASSQDSGGMNTEAFF
>TRBV11-2|TRBJ2-7|TRBD2|.
TGTGCCAGCAGCTCGAAAAGGCCGGGACTAGCGGGAGGCGAGCAGTACTTC
CASSSKRPGLAGGEQYF